The clone carrying this TCR beta chain was observed a single time. What it binds is unknown. The entry originates in a study of shared clonotypes between healthy human individuals. The germline V and J ends were trimmed by 0 bases and 4 bases, with 8 bases remaining between them. This CDR3 is built from 14 residues. Germline CDR1 reads SGHDT; CDR2 reads YYEEEE. TCRdb keeps only in-frame clones here, not all; method: immunoSEQ multiplex PCR. The sample records about 580,000 clones, 95% to 98% being singletons. Whole-study results and caveats: Naive subsets generally had larger estimated richness than memory subsets.

Naive CD8 cells lacked CD45RO and underwent positive selection for CCR7, leaving out terminally differentiated effector memory CD45RA+ cells. This receptor was identified in a man aged 25 to 40 in good health. V and J are TRBV5-6 and TRBJ2-1; D is ambiguous. Sequenced sample: naive CD8+ T cells sorted from blood. CDR3 amino acids: CASSLDSPYNEQFF. The CDR3 DNA is TGTGCCAGCAGCTTGGACAGCCCTTACAATGAGCAGTTCTTC. Complete variable domain (other parts from reference TRBV5-6 and TRBJ2-1): DAGVTQSPTHLIKTRGQQVTLRCSPKSGHDTVSWYQQALGQGPQFIFQYYEEEERQRGNFPDRFSGHQFPNYSSELNVNALLLGDSALYLCASSLDSPYNEQFFGPGTRLTVL.